This record concerns one T cell receptor (beta chain) sequence. The source of the sample is a study of preoperative IRX-2 immunotherapy in early breast cancer. Repertoires were generated with immunoSEQ multiplex PCR, while TCRdb's copy carries only in-frame clones and drops some. The table lists around 40,000 clones, over 85% of them singletons. As to treatment: preoperative locoregional IRX-2 cytokine immunotherapy. Patients received preoperative, locoregional IRX-2 cytokine immunotherapy in a phase Ib study. Looked up from germline, CDR1 is MDHEN and CDR2 is SYDVKM. The CDR3 runs to 14 residues. V gave up 5 bases and J gave up 8 bases; unmatched junction bases: 7.

This sample comprised tumor tissue, obtained after IRX-2 immunotherapy. This receptor was taken from a human donor with breast cancer. This chain uses TRBV28 with TRBJ2-1, with 9 bases that match TRBD1. The CDR3 sequence is CASSVTGGWDEQFF. CDR3 in DNA: TGTGCCAGCAGTGTAACAGGGGGCTGGGATGAGCAGTTCTTC.